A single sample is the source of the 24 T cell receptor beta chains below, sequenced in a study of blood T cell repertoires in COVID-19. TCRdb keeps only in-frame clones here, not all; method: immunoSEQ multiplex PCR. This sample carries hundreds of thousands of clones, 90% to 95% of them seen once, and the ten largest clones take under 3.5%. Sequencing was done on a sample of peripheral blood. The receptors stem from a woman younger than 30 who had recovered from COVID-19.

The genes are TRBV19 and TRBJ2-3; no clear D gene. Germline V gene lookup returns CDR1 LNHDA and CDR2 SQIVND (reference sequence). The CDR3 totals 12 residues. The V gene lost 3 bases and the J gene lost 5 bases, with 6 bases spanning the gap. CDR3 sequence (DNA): TGTGCCAGTAGTATTTACGGAGATACGCAGTATTTT. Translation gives CASSIYGDTQYF.

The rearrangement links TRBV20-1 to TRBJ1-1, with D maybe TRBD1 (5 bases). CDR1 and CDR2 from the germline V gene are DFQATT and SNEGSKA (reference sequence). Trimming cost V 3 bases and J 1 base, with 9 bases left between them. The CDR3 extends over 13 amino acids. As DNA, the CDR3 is TGCAGTGCTAGTTCTGGACAGAACACTGAAGCTTTCTTT. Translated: CSASSGQNTEAFF.

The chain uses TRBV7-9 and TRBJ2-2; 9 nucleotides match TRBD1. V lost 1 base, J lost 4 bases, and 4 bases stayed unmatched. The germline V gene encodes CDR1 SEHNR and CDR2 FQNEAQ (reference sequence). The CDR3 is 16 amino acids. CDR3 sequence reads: CASSLGTGDVTGELFF. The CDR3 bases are TGTGCCAGCAGCTTAGGGACAGGGGACGTCACCGGGGAGCTGTTTTTT.

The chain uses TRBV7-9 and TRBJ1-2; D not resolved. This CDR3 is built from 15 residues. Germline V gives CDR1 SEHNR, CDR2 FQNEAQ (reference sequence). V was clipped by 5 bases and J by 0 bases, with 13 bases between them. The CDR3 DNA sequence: TGTGCCAGCAGCCCCATGGGCCGCGCTAACTATGGCTACACCTTC. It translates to CASSPMGRANYGYTF.

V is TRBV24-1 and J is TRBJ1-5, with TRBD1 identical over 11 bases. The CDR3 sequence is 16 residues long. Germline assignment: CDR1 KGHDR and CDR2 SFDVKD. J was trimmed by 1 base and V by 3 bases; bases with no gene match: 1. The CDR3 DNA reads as TGTGCCACCAGTGATGGGGACAGGGGGAGCAATCAGCCCCAGCATTTT. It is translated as CATSDGDRGSNQPQHF.

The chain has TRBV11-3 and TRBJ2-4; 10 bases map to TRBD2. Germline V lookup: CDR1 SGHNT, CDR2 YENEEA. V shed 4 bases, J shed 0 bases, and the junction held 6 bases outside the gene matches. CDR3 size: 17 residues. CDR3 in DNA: TGTGCCAGCAGCTACACTAGCGGGGAAGTAGCCAAAAACATTCAGTACTTC. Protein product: CASSYTSGEVAKNIQYF.

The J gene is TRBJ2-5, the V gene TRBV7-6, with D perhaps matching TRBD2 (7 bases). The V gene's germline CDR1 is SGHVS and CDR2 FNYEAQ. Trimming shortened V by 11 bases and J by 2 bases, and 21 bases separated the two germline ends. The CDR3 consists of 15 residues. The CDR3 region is CAGGEGGREQETQYF. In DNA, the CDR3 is TGTGCCGGCGGTGAGGGGGGGAGGGAACAAGAGACCCAGTACTTC.

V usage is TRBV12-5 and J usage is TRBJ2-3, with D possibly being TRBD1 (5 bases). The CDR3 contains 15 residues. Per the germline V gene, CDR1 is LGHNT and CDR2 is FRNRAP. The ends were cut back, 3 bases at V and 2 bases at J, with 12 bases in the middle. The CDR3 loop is CASGFSQAHTDTQYF. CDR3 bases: TGTGCTAGTGGTTTCTCACAGGCCCACACAGATACGCAGTATTTT.

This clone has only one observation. In DNA form, the CDR3 reads TGTGCCAGCAGTCCAACAGGGGTTGTGAATCAGCCCCAGCATTTT. This gives the protein CASSPTGVVNQPQHF. The chain employs TRBV7-2 and TRBJ1-5; TRBD1 agrees at 7 bases. The germline V gene encodes CDR1 SGHTA and CDR2 FQGNSA. This CDR3 has 15 residues. V lost 6 bases, J lost 4 bases, and 9 bases stayed unmatched.

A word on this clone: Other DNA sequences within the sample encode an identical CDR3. CDR3 nucleotides: TGCGCCAGCAGTGAGTCGGGCGCCCGCACAGATACGCAGTATTTT. This gives the protein CASSESGARTDTQYF. This chain uses TRBV10-1 with TRBJ2-3; the D is unclear. Germline V gene lookup returns CDR1 WNHNN and CDR2 SYGVQD (reference sequence). V lost 0 bases and J 1 base, leaving 8 bases between the germline ends. The CDR3 is made up of 15 amino acids.

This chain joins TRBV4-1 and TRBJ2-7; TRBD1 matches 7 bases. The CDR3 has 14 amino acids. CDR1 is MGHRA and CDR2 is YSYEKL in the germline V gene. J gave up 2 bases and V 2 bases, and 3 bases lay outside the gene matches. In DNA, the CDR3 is TGCGCCAGCAGCCAAAGACAGGGTACCTACGAGCAGTACGTC. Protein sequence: CASSQRQGTYEQYV.

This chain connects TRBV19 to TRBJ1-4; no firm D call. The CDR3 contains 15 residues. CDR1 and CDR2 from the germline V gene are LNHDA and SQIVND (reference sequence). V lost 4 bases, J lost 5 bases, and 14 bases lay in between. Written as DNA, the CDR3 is TGTGCCAGTAGTAACAGAGGCGGGTCCAATGAAAAACTGTTTTTT. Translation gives CASSNRGGSNEKLFF. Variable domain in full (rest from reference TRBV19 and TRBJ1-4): DGGITQSPKYLFRKEGQNVTLSCEQNLNHDAMYWYRQDPGQGLRLIYYSQIVNDFQKGDIAEGYSVSREKKESFPLTVTSAQKNPTAFYLCASSNRGGSNEKLFFGSGTQLSVL.

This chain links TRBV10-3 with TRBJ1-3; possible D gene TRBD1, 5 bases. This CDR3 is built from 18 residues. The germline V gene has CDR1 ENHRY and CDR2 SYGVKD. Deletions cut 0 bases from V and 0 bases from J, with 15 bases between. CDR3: CAISESILRQLSGNTIYF. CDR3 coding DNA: TGTGCCATCAGTGAGTCTATACTTCGACAGCTCTCTGGAAACACCATATATTTT.

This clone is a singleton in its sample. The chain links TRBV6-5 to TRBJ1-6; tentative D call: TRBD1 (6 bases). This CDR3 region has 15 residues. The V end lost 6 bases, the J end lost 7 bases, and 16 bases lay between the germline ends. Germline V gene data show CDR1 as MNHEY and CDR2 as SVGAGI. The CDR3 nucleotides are TGTGCCAGCAGGGTGAGGGGGGGCAAAAATTCACCCCTCCACTTT. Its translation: CASRVRGGKNSPLHF.

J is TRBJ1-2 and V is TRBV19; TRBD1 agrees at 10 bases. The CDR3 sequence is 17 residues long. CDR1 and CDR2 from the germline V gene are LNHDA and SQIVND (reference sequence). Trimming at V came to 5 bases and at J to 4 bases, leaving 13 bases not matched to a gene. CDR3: CASSSEVRQGAGYGYTF. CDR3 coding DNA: TGTGCCAGTAGTTCAGAAGTCAGACAGGGGGCAGGCTATGGCTACACCTTC.

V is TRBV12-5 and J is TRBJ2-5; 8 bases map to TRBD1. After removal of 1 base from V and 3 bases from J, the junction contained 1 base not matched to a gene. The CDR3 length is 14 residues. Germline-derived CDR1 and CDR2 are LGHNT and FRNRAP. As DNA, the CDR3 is TGTGCTAGTGGTTTGGGGACAGGGAAAGAGACCCAGTACTTC. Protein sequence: CASGLGTGKETQYF.

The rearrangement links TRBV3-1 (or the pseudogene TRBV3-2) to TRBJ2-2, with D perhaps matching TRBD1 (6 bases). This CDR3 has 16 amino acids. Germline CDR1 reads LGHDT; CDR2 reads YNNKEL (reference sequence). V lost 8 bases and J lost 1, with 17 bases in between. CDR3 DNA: TGTGCCAGCGGCCGTTACCACAGGGTGAACACCGGGGAGCTGTTTTTT. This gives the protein CASGRYHRVNTGELFF.

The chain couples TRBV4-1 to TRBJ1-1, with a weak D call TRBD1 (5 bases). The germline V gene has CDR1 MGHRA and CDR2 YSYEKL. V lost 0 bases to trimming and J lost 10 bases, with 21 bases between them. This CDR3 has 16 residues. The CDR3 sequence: CASSQDYPAGRLRAFF. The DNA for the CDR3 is TGCGCCAGCAGCCAAGATTATCCGGCAGGGAGGCTTCGAGCTTTCTTT.

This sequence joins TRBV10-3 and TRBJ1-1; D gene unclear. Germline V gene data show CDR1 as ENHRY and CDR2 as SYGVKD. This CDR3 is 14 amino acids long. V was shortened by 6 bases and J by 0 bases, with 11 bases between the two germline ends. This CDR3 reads CAISGANMNTEAFF. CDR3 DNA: TGTGCCATCAGCGGAGCCAACATGAACACTGAAGCTTTCTTT.

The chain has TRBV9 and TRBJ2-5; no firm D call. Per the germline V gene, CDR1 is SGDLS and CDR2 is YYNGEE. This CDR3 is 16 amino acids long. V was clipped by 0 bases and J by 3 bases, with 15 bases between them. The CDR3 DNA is TGTGCCAGCAGCGTAGGAACGGGTAGTCGAAAAGAGACCCAGTACTTC. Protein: CASSVGTGSRKETQYF.

CDR3 DNA: TGTGCCAGCAGTTTAGCGGGAGCGGGCTTCAATGAGCAGTTCTTC. It yields the protein CASSLAGAGFNEQFF. V and J are TRBV6-2 or TRBV6-3 and TRBJ2-1, with TRBD2 matching 9 bases. This CDR3 has 15 residues. With V trimmed by 4 bases and J by 6 bases, 7 bases remained unmatched. Germline assignment: CDR1 MNHEY and CDR2 SVGEGT.

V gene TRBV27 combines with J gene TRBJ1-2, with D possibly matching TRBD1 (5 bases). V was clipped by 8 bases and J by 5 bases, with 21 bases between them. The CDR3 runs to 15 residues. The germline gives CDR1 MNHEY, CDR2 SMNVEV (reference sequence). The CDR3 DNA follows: TGTGCCAGCTCTCCTCGGGCCGGGGGTAAATATGGCTACACCTTC. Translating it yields CASSPRAGGKYGYTF.

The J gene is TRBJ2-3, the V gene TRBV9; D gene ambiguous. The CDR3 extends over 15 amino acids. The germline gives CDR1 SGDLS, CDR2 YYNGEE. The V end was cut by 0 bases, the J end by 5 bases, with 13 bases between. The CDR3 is CASSVAAAHEDTQYF. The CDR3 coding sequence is TGTGCCAGCAGCGTAGCCGCGGCGCACGAAGATACGCAGTATTTT.

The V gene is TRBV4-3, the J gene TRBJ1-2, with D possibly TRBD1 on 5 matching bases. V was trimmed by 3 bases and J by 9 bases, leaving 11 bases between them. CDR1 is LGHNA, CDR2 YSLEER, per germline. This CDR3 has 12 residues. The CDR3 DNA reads TGCGCCAGCAGCCAGGGGCCGGGCAGCTACACCTTC. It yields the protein CASSQGPGSYTF.